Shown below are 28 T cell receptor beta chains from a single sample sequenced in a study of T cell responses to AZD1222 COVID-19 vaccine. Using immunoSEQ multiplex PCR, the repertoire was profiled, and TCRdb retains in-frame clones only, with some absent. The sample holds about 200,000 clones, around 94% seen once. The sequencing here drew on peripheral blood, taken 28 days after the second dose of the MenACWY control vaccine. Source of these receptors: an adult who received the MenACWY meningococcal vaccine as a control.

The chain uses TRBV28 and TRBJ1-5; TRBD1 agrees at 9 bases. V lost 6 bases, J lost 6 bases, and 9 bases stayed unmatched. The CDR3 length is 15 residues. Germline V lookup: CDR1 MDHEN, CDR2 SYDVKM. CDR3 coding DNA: TGTGCCAGCAGCCGAACAGGGGGCGGGCGTCAGCCCCAGCATTTT. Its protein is CASSRTGGGRQPQHF.

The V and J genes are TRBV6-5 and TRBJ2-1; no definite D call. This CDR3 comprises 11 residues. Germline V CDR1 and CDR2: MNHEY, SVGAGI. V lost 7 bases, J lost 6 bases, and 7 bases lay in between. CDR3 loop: CASTLANEQFF. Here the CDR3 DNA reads TGTGCCAGCACCCTGGCCAATGAGCAGTTCTTC.

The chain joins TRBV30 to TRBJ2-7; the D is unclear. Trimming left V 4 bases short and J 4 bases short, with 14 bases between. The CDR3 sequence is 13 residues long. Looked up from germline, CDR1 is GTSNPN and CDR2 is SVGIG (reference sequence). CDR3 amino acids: CAWTPLTRYEQYF. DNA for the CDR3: TGTGCCTGGACGCCCCTGACCCGATACGAGCAGTACTTC.

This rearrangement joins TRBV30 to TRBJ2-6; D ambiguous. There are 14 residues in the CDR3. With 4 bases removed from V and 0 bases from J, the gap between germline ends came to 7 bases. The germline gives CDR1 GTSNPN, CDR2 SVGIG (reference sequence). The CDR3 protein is CAWMAVSGANVLTF. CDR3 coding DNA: TGTGCCTGGATGGCCGTCTCTGGGGCCAACGTCCTGACTTTC.

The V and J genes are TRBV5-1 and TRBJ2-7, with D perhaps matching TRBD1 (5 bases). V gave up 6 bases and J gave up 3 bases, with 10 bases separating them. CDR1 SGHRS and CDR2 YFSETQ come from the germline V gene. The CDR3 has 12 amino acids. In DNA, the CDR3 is TGCGCCAGCATCCAGGACAACTACGAGCAGTACTTC. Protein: CASIQDNYEQYF.

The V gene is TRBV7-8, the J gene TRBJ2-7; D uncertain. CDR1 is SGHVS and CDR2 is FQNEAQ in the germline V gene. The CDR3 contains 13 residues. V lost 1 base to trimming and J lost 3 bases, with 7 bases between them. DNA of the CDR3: TGTGCCAGCAGCTTAGAGGTTATCTACGAGCAGTACTTC. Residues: CASSLEVIYEQYF.

For the CDR3, the DNA is TGTGCCAGCAGCGTAGTGGGACAGGCGAACACCGGGGAGCTGTTTTTT. It encodes CASSVVGQANTGELFF. V usage is TRBV9 and J usage is TRBJ2-2, with 8 positions matching TRBD1. The CDR3 is made up of 16 amino acids. Germline CDR1 SGDLS, CDR2 YYNGEE. Trimming took 0 bases from V and 0 from J; bases not matched to a gene: 1.

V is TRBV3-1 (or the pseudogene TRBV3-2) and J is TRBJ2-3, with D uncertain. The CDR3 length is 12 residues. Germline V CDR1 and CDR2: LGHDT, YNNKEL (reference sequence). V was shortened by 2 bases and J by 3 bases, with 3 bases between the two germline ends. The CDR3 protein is CASSQRTDTQYF. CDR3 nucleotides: TGTGCCAGCAGCCAAAGAACAGATACGCAGTATTTT.

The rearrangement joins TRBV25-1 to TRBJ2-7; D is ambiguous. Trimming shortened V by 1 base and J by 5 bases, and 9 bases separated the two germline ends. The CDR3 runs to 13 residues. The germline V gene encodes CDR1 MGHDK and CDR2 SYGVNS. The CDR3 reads CASSEFGRDEQYF. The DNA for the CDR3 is TGTGCCAGCAGTGAATTTGGTCGGGACGAGCAGTACTTC.

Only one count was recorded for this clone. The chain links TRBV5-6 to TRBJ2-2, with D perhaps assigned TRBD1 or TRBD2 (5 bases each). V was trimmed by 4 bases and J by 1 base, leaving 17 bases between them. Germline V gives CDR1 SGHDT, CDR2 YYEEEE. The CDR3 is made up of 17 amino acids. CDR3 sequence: CASSGRVGTVNTGELFF. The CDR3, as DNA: TGTGCCAGCAGCGGGCGGGTGGGGACGGTGAACACCGGGGAGCTGTTTTTT.

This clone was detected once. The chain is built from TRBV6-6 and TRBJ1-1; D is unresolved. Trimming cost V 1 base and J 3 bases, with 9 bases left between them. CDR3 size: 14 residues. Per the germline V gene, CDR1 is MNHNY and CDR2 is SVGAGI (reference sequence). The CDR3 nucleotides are TGTGCCAGCAGTTACTATGCAGAGGACACTGAAGCTTTCTTT. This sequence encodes CASSYYAEDTEAFF.

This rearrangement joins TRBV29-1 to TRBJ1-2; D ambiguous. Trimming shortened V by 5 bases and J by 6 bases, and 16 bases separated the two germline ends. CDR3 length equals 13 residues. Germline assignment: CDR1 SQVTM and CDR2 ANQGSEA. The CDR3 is CSVREGVLHGYTF. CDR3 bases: TGCAGCGTTCGAGAGGGAGTGCTGCATGGCTACACCTTC. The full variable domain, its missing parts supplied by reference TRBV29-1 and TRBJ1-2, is SAVISQKPSRDICQRGTSLTIQCQVDSQVTMMFWYRQQPGQSLTLIATANQGSEATYESGFVIDKFPISRPNLTFSTLTVSNMSPEDSSIYLCSVREGVLHGYTFGSGTRLTVV.

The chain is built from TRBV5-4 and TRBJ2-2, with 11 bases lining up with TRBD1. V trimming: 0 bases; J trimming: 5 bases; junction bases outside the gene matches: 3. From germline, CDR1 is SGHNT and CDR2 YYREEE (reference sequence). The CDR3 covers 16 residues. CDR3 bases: TGTGCCAGCAGCTTGGGGGACAGGGGGATGACCGGGGAGCTGTTTTTT. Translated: CASSLGDRGMTGELFF.

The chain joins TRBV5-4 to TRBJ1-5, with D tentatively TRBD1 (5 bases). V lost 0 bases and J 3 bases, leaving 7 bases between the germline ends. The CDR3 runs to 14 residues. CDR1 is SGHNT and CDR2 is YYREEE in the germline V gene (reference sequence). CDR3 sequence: CASSLGGVNQPQHF. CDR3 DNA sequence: TGTGCCAGCAGCTTGGGGGGGGTCAATCAGCCCCAGCATTTT.

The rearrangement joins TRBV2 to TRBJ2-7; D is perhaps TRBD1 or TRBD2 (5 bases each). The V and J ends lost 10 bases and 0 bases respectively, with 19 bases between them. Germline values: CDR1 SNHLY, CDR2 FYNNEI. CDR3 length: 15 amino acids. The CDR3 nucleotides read TGTGCCACCAAACAGTCCGGGACCAACTCCTACGAGCAGTACTTC. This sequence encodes CATKQSGTNSYEQYF.

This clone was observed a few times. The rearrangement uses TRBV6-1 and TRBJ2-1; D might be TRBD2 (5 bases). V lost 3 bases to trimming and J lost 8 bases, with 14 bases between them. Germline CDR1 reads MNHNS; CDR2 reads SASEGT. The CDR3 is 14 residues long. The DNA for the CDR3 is TGTGCCAGCAGTGAGTGGGAGTTTGGCCATGAGCAGTTCTTC. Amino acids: CASSEWEFGHEQFF.

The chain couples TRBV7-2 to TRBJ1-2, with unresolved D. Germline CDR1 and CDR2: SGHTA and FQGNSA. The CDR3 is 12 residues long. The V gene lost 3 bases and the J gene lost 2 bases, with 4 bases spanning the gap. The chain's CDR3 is CASSFRNYGYTF. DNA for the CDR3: TGTGCCAGCAGCTTCCGGAACTATGGCTACACCTTC.

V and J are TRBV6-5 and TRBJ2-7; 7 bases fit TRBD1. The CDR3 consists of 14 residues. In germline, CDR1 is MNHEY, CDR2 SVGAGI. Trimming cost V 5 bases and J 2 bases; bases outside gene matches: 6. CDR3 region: CASSPGTATYEQYF. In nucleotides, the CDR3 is TGTGCCAGCAGTCCCGGGACAGCAACCTACGAGCAGTACTTC.

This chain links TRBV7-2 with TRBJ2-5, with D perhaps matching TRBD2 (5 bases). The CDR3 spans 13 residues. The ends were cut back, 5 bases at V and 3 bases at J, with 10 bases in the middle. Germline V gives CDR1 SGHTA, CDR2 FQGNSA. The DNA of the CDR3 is TGTGCCAGCAGCCGGGATGCGGAAGAGACCCAGTACTTC. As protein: CASSRDAEETQYF.

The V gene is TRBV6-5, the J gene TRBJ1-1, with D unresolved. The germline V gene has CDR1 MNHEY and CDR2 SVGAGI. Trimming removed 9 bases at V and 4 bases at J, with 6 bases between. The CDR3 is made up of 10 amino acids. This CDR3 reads CASGITEAFF. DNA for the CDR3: TGTGCCAGTGGGATCACTGAAGCTTTCTTT.

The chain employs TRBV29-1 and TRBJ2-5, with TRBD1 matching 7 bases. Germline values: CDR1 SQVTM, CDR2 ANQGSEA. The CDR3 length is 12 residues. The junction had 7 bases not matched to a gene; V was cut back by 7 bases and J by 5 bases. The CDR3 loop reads CSGNRGRETQYF. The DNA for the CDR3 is TGCAGCGGCAACAGGGGACGGGAGACCCAGTACTTC.

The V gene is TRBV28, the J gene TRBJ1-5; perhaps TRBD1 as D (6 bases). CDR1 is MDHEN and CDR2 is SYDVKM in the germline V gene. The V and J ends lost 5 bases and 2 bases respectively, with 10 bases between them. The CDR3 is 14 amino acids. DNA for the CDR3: TGTGCCAGCAGTGAGCGACAGGGCAATCAGCCCCAGCATTTT. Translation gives CASSERQGNQPQHF.

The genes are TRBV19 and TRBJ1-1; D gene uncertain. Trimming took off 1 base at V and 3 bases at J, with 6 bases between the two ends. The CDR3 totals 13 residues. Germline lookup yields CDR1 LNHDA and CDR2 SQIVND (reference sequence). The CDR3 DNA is TGTGCCAGTAGTATAGCCCTCTACACTGAAGCTTTCTTT. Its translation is CASSIALYTEAFF.

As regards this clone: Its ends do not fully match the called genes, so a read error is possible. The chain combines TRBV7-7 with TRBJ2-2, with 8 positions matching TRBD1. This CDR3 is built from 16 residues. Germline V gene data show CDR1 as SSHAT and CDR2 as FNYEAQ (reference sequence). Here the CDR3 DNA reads TGTGCTAGCAGCCGCGCCGGGACAGGGAACACCGGGGAGCTGTTTTTT. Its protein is CASSRAGTGNTGELFF. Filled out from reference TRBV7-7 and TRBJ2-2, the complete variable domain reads GAGVSQSPRYKVTKRGQDVTLRCDPISSHATLYWYQQALGQGPEFLTYFNYEAQPDKSGLPSDRFSAERPEGSISTLTIQRTEQRDSAMYRCASSRAGTGNTGELFFGEGSRLTVL.

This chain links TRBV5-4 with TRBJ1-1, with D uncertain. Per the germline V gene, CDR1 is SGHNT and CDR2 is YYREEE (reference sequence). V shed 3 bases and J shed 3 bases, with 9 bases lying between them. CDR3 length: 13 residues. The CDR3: CASSYPGYTEAFF. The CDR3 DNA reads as TGTGCCAGCAGCTACCCCGGTTACACTGAAGCTTTCTTT.

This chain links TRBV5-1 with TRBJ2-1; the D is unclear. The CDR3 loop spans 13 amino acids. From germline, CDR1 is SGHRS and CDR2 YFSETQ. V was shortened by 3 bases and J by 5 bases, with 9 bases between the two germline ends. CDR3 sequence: CASSSGPNNEQFF. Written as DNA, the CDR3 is TGCGCCAGCAGCTCAGGACCCAACAATGAGCAGTTCTTC.

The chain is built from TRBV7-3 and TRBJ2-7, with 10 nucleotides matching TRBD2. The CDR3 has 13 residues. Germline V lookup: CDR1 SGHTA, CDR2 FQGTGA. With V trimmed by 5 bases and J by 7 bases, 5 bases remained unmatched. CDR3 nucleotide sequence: TGTGCCAGCAGCAGCCGACTAGCGGGTGAGCAGTACTTC. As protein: CASSSRLAGEQYF.

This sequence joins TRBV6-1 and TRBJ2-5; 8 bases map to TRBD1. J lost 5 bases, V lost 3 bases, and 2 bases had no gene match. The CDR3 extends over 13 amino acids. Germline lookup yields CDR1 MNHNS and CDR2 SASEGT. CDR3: CASSETGAETQYF. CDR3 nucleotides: TGTGCCAGCAGTGAGACAGGGGCGGAGACCCAGTACTTC.